A single T cell receptor beta chain is shown here with its context. The sample holds one count of this clone. It lacks a known antigen. It has no much larger one-base neighbor in the sample; base qualities were not kept. The receptor library was made with the immunoSEQ multiplex PCR assay. A mixture of 60 forward primers for TCR Vbeta segments and 13 reverse primers for TCR Jbeta segments was used in the multiplex PCR. A multiplex PCR assay on genomic DNA amplified the CDR3 region of rearranged TCR beta genes. On the Illumina HiSeq System, the amplified TCR beta libraries were sequenced as 87-base-pair reads. On the authors' methods: A later analysis tallied some 79 million unique TCR beta chains across the 650 to 750 repertoires, and some 10 million of those chains were shared by two or more donors. To remove PCR and sequencing errors, raw reads were error-corrected and collapsed into unique sequences using a nearest-neighbor algorithm that merged closely related sequences. To assign V, D and J gene segments, CDR3 sequences were aligned to IMGT reference sequences. For a sequence to be retained, a match of at least six nucleotides was required to both a V gene segment and a J gene segment. A rearrangement was called productive if the CDR3 had no stop codons and remained in frame with V and J, and every other rearrangement was called non-productive. CDR3 was defined by IMGT convention, running from the second conserved V-encoded cysteine to the conserved J-encoded phenylalanine. The earlier analysis of about 610 of the donors excluded any sequence lacking an unambiguous match to a single V gene segment. An earlier analysis of 450 to 650 of the donors called V segments functional above 56.7% productive rearrangements and segregating when the between-donor standard deviation exceeded 5%. A statistical classification framework was built for diagnosing cytomegalovirus status from the catalog of TCR beta chain sequences. In a later analysis, TCR nucleotide sequences were compared against IMGT/GENE-DB human TR gene sequences so that V and J genes could be assigned. The TCRdist pipeline was used in a later analysis to assign CDR3 sequences and most-parsimonious VDJ recombination scenarios. A later analysis defined each TCR beta chain by its CDR3 amino acid sequence plus V-gene family, and excluded reads lacking a unique V-gene family. To address suspected cross-contamination and a sequencing artifact, a later analysis removed 592 highly shared, low-generation-probability nucleotide sequences. In a later analysis, a clonal expansion index for each public chain was calculated from normalized within-repertoire ranks of inferred template counts. A later analysis computed generation probabilities with a VDJ recombination model fitted to out-of-frame rearrangements, and checked the results against IGoR. In a later analysis, TCR-TCR, TCR-HLA and TCR-CMV co-occurrence was scored with hypergeometric tests, and a repertoire-size bias correction was applied to TCR pairs. False discovery rates were estimated in a later analysis by permuting HLA or CMV assignments 20 times. In a later analysis, co-occurring TCRs were grouped using DBSCAN, with TCRdist sequence similarity added in when clustering inside HLA-allele-positive subsets. Repertoires with fewer than 30,000 or more than 120,000 public chains were left out of co-occurrence clustering, as were a handful of repertoires with anomalous nucleotide sharing. In TCRdb, the immuneACCESS table is reduced to in-frame sequences with V and J assigned. These tables do not hold every clone; where another copy was compared, an unresolved V gene accounts for under half, and the others remain unexplained. V and J calls plus clone size are reproduced from that table; the DNA served to infer D and trimming. This sample is represented by around 200,000 clones; 77% of them were singletons. The biggest ten clones account for 2.7% of the sample.

The cohort consisted of fewer than 700 healthy bone marrow donors. At the time of sampling, every cohort member was nominally healthy, though immune exposures that went unrecorded were likely present. The donor was CMV seropositive and belonged to the group of 250 to 300 seropositive cohort members. A peripheral blood sample was collected from each donor, and TCR beta sequencing was performed on peripheral blood mononuclear cells. Genomic DNA extraction from the blood cell samples was performed with the Qiagen DNeasy Blood Extraction Kit. This record comes from a study of cytomegalovirus exposure and HLA in healthy donors (TCRdb year 2017). A note on the overall study: An earlier analysis of some 550 of the donors reported more than 250 Gb of sequence data and 117 million unique TCR beta sequences from 150 million to 200 million T cells. In the later analysis, no new phenotypic data were used to find candidate immune exposures; instead, reliance was placed on TCR beta sequences and their occurrence across donors. An earlier analysis of nearly 600 of the donors applied high-throughput TCR beta sequencing to assess whether each TCR beta V gene segment acted as functional or pseudogenic. The number of typed donors differed by locus: about 629-630 for A, B, C, DRB1 and DQB1; some 540 for DQA1; 606 for DPA1; and around 470 for DPB1. A later analysis re-examined previously published TCR beta repertoires from around 670 donors and added high-resolution HLA genotyping to investigate patterns of TCR occurrence. Among the roughly 400 genotyped donors, around 81% belonged to the genetic ancestry cluster associated with self-reported Caucasian donors. All discovery cohort repertoires had been generated on a single sequencing platform. Besides the first cohort of about 730 subjects, a separate validation cohort made up of some 110 different subjects was used. Alongside the repertoire data, information on donor age, sex, ethnicity and CMV serostatus was compiled. The study aimed to test whether cataloging public T cell receptors could reveal signatures of past pathogen exposure. Across some 400 genotyped donors of the cohort, an average of roughly 250,000 unique TCR beta nucleotide sequences per donor were sequenced, and 15% to 20% of those sequences were non-productive. Class I and class II HLA loci were covered by the typing at four-digit resolution. Using immunosequencing, the study profiled T cell repertoires from approximately 700 subjects and related those repertoires to cytomegalovirus serostatus. Because of strong linkage in the cohort, four or five DR-DQ haplotypes were treated as single units for association and clustering. An early release that covered about 640 HLA-typed donors contained around 300 gigabases of sequencing data and tens of millions of unique TCR sequences. High-throughput TCR immunosequencing, statistical association of individual TCRs with disease status, and machine learning were combined to predict cytomegalovirus infection status. Genome-wide SNP genotypes for about 60% of the 666 donors were used in a later genetic analysis, which treated that subset as a discovery cohort.

General study outcomes and caveats: At a false discovery rate of 0.05, a later analysis linked approximately 18,000 TCR beta sequences to specific HLA alleles. Only TCR beta chains were sequenced in this cohort, and the absence of alpha or paired-chain data limited detectable features. A later genetic analysis reported fewer N-insertions in productive TCRs among donors in an Asian-associated ancestry cluster than the roughly 670-donor mean. V-gene and J-gene trimming of TCR beta chains was associated with a missense DCLRE1C variant in a later genetic analysis, and the association was replicated in an independent cohort. The classifier was reported to diagnose cytomegalovirus status with high specificity and sensitivity in both the original cohort and the validation cohort. Around 16 rarely observed V segments, including chromosome 9 orphons, were excluded from the earlier analysis of approximately 500 of the donors because counts were too low. Because some donors lacked HLA typing at each locus, the association tests relied only on the typed subset. According to the authors, the approach could potentially be generalized to other disease states and immunological phenotypes. According to a later analysis, parvovirus B19, influenza, CMV and Epstein-Barr virus appeared linked to several top co-occurrence clusters. In an earlier analysis of approximately 590 of the donors, most TCR beta V segments appeared in productive rearrangements about 90% or about 30% of the time, broadly matching IMGT annotations. For the cohort, immune exposure information was limited to CMV serostatus. Most TCR sequences were observed very rarely across donors, whereas some public TCRs were present in many individuals. In vitro tests confirmed that a few of the cytomegalovirus-associated TCR beta chains recognize cytomegalovirus antigens. Compared with equally common non-associated chains, HLA-associated TCR beta chains in a later analysis were more clonally expanded and had lower generation probabilities. In the study, roughly 160 TCR beta chains were listed as associated with cytomegalovirus. A further reported finding was that TCR beta sequences accurately predicted the HLA-A and HLA-B alleles for most subjects in the first cohort. A later analysis found that TCR association rates varied across HLA loci, with DRB1 alleles showing the most associated TCRs and HLA-C alleles the fewest. Correlated functional status among segregating V segments might reflect linkage disequilibrium, but an unknown experimental factor could not be ruled out. The presence/absence analyses assumed that sequencing depth was roughly uniform across donors, and that assumption may not be true. According to a later analysis, most CMV-associated TCR beta chains appeared to be HLA-restricted, and the HLA associations seemed to be driven largely by CMV exposure. When HLA alleles, especially DR and DQ, strongly co-occurred, attributing TCR associations to individual alleles was difficult. A cluster of highly shared sequence variants was judged likely to represent a technical artifact of the sequencing pipeline.

This receptor was obtained from an older woman in good health and CMV-seropositive. The sequencing input was PBMCs.

The CDR3 has the sequence CASSVSGEVSSYEQYF. The sequenced DNA: TGTGCCAGCAGCGTATCAGGGGAAGTCTCCTCCTACGAGCAGTACTTC. The chain uses TRBV9 and TRBJ2-5, and possibly TRBD1, on 6 matching bases. The J call may be in error: the DNA end matches TRBJ2-7 better. The germline V gene encodes CDR1 SGDLS and CDR2 YYNGEE. The CDR3 goes from the cysteine to the phenylalanine over 16 residues. Of the read, only the CDR3 DNA is kept; its 48 bases are in frame from base 1.